The 19 T cell receptor beta chains listed next were all sequenced from one sample in a study of blood T cell repertoires in COVID-19. Clones were read by immunoSEQ multiplex PCR, and TCRdb kept only the in-frame ones, dropping some. This table has 150,000 or so clones, approximately 85% appearing once. Sample: peripheral blood. These receptors originate from a man aged 55 to 70 with COVID-19, enrolled during active disease.

A few counts support this clone. The same CDR3 arises from other DNA sequences in this sample as well. The V call is TRBV28, the J call TRBJ1-2; perhaps TRBD1 as D (6 bases). The length of the CDR3 is 12 residues. Germline CDR1 MDHEN, CDR2 SYDVKM. V lost 6 bases and J 4 bases, leaving 9 bases between the germline ends. The CDR3 DNA sequence: TGTGCCAGCAGCCAGACAGGCTATGGCTACACCTTC. Translated: CASSQTGYGYTF.

The J gene is TRBJ2-7, the V gene TRBV5-1, with TRBD1 matching over 7 bases. The CDR3 is 13 amino acids. Germline V lookup: CDR1 SGHRS, CDR2 YFSETQ. Trimming cost V 0 bases and J 5 bases; bases outside gene matches: 2. CDR3 amino acids: CASSLGGGDEQYF. CDR3 nucleotides: TGCGCCAGCAGCTTGGGAGGGGGCGACGAGCAGTACTTC.

This sequence joins TRBV29-1 and TRBJ1-6, with 10 bases lining up with TRBD1. CDR3 length: 14 residues. CDR1 and CDR2 (germline): SQVTM, ANQGSEA. Trimming took 6 bases from V and 7 from J; bases not matched to a gene: 6. The CDR3 protein is CSVKPGQGNSPLHF. The CDR3 DNA follows: TGCAGCGTAAAACCGGGACAGGGGAATTCACCCCTCCACTTT.

The sample holds one count of this clone. This chain links TRBV6-6 with TRBJ2-7, with D maybe TRBD1 (5 bases). Trimming took off 6 bases at V and 6 bases at J, with 12 bases between the two ends. CDR1 and CDR2 (germline): MNHNY, SVGAGI (reference sequence). CDR3 length equals 12 residues. CDR3 sequence (DNA): TGTGCCAGCAGATCCGACAGAAGCGAGCAGTACTTC. This codes for CASRSDRSEQYF.

The rearrangement uses TRBV4-1 and TRBJ1-2; perhaps TRBD1 as D (5 bases). The CDR3 covers 15 residues. Germline V gene data show CDR1 as MGHRA and CDR2 as YSYEKL. V was cut by 4 bases and J by 6 bases, with 18 bases left in between. Here the CDR3 DNA reads TGCGCCAGCAGCCCCCATCTCATAGGGGCAAATGGCTACACCTTC. Translated, it gives CASSPHLIGANGYTF.

The sample holds one count of this clone. The chain uses TRBV28 and TRBJ1-2; D unresolved. CDR1 and CDR2 from the germline V gene are MDHEN and SYDVKM. The V and J ends lost 5 bases and 3 bases respectively, with 13 bases between them. The CDR3 is 14 amino acids. The CDR3 sequence: CASSPTTPDYGYTF. For the CDR3, the DNA is TGTGCCAGCAGTCCGACAACGCCAGACTATGGCTACACCTTC.

The gene calls are TRBV2 and TRBJ2-7, with 7 bases that match TRBD1. Germline V CDR1 and CDR2: SNHLY, FYNNEI. The CDR3 extends over 13 amino acids. J lost 2 bases, V lost 4 bases, and 2 bases had no gene match. The CDR3 DNA follows: TGTGCCAGCAGTGCGGGACAGACCTACGAGCAGTACTTC. Amino acids: CASSAGQTYEQYF.

The CDR3: CASSSSSVVSGANVLTF. The DNA of the CDR3 is TGTGCCAGTAGTTCTTCCTCGGTGGTGTCTGGGGCCAACGTCCTGACTTTC. The chain joins TRBV19 to TRBJ2-6; unclear D gene. Germline CDR1 is LNHDA and CDR2 is SQIVND (reference sequence). The CDR3 runs to 17 residues. V dropped 5 bases and J dropped 1 base, with 15 bases sitting between them. Based on the CDR3 plus reference TRBV19 and TRBJ2-6, the full variable domain is DGGITQSPKYLFRKEGQNVTLSCEQNLNHDAMYWYRQDPGQGLRLIYYSQIVNDFQKGDIAEGYSVSREKKESFPLTVTSAQKNPTAFYLCASSSSSVVSGANVLTFGAGSRLTVL.

J is TRBJ2-3 and V is TRBV9, with 7 nucleotides matching TRBD2. The CDR3 is made up of 18 amino acids. Per germline, CDR1 SGDLS and CDR2 YYNGEE. The V segment lost 4 bases and the J segment 0 bases; nucleotides outside the gene matches: 14. The CDR3 spells CASSSPNGRRTSTDTQYF. In DNA form, the CDR3 reads TGTGCCAGCAGCTCCCCAAACGGGAGGCGTACTAGCACAGATACGCAGTATTTT. Based on the CDR3 plus reference TRBV9 and TRBJ2-3, the full variable domain is DSGVTQTPKHLITATGQRVTLRCSPRSGDLSVYWYQQSLDQGLQFLIQYYNGEERAKGNILERFSAQQFPDLHSELNLSSLELGDSALYFCASSSPNGRRTSTDTQYFGPGTRLTVL.

This chain connects TRBV5-4 to TRBJ2-1; 7 bases fit TRBD2. V shed 4 bases, J shed 6 bases, and the junction held 10 bases outside the gene matches. This CDR3 comprises 15 residues. The germline V gene has CDR1 SGHNT and CDR2 YYREEE (reference sequence). CDR3: CASSPGRVILNEQFF. In DNA, the CDR3 is TGTGCCAGCAGCCCTGGGAGGGTTATCCTCAATGAGCAGTTCTTC.

The chain uses TRBV24-1 and TRBJ2-3; possibly TRBD2 for D (6 bases). Germline V CDR1 and CDR2: KGHDR, SFDVKD. The CDR3 totals 15 residues. The V end lost 7 bases, the J end lost 5 bases, and 18 bases lay between the germline ends. The CDR3 is CATRGSGLVGDTQYF. The CDR3 nucleotides are TGTGCCACCAGGGGGAGCGGGCTAGTGGGAGATACGCAGTATTTT.

The gene calls are TRBV7-9 and TRBJ2-3; 12 bases match TRBD2. Germline values: CDR1 SEHNR, CDR2 FQNEAQ (reference sequence). This CDR3 comprises 17 residues. Trimming took 5 bases from V and 0 from J; bases not matched to a gene: 6. CDR3 DNA: TGTGCCAGCAGCCCTGGACTAGCGGGGCTTAGCACAGATACGCAGTATTTT. Translated, it gives CASSPGLAGLSTDTQYF.

The genes are TRBV25-1 and TRBJ2-5, with 12 bases aligning to TRBD2. The CDR3 is 15 amino acids. Germline V gives CDR1 MGHDK, CDR2 SYGVNS. Losses at the gene ends were 2 bases for V and 4 bases for J; bases not matched to a gene: 2. DNA of the CDR3: TGTGCCAGCAGTGAAAGACTAGCGGGGGCAGAGACCCAGTACTTC. Translation gives CASSERLAGAETQYF. The full variable domain, rest sourced from reference TRBV25-1 and TRBJ2-5, is EADIYQTPRYLVIGTGKKITLECSQTMGHDKMYWYQQDPGMELHLIHYSYGVNSTEKGDLSSESTVSRIRTEHFPLTLESARPSHTSQYLCASSERLAGAETQYFGPGTRLLVL.

This chain connects TRBV11-2 to TRBJ1-1; 10 bases match TRBD1. Per germline, CDR1 SGHAT and CDR2 FQNNGV. V was pared by 5 bases and J by 11 bases, with 8 bases of the junction left unmatched. The CDR3 sequence is 13 residues long. The CDR3 region is CASSIGQGGVAFF. The CDR3 bases are TGTGCCAGCAGCATCGGACAGGGGGGAGTGGCTTTCTTT.

The rearrangement links TRBV28 to TRBJ1-2; D not certain. Germline CDR1 reads MDHEN; CDR2 reads SYDVKM. V lost 6 bases and J lost 6, with 8 bases in between. The CDR3 consists of 11 residues. The CDR3 DNA is TGTGCCAGCAGGCGGTTGGATGGCTACACCTTC. It encodes CASRRLDGYTF.

CDR3 residues: CASSPSGTYGYTF. The CDR3 coding sequence is TGTGCCAGCAGCCCCTCGGGAACCTATGGCTACACCTTC. The rearrangement joins TRBV11-3 to TRBJ1-2; D is ambiguous. Per the germline V gene, CDR1 is SGHNT and CDR2 is YENEEA. CDR3 length equals 13 residues. The V end was cut by 5 bases, the J end by 4 bases, with 11 bases between.

J is TRBJ1-4 and V is TRBV6-5; D is possibly TRBD1 (5 bases). This CDR3 spans 12 amino acids. The V end was cut by 6 bases, the J end by 14 bases, with 16 bases between. Germline-derived CDR1 and CDR2 are MNHEY and SVGAGI. CDR3 sequence (DNA): TGTGCCAGCAGCCCGACCTCCGGGGGGCTGTTTTTT. It yields the protein CASSPTSGGLFF.

The chain employs TRBV6-2 or TRBV6-3 and TRBJ2-5; 14 nucleotides line up with TRBD2. With 5 bases clipped from V and 2 bases from J, the junction kept 10 bases outside the gene matches. Germline lookup yields CDR1 MNHEY and CDR2 SVGEGT. This CDR3 is built from 18 residues. CDR3 DNA: TGTGCCAGCAGTCAACCGGGACTAGCGGGAGCGGGTCAAGAGACCCAGTACTTC. Its translation is CASSQPGLAGAGQETQYF.

This clone was recorded a few times. The chain recombines TRBV5-1 with TRBJ2-7; 7 nucleotides agree with TRBD1. V dropped 0 bases and J dropped 7; count of bases not matched to a gene: 10. The CDR3 is 15 residues long. Germline lookup yields CDR1 SGHRS and CDR2 YFSETQ. The DNA of the CDR3 is TGCGCCAGCAGCTTGGGTTCGGGACAGCTCGGGGAGCAGTACTTC. Amino acid sequence: CASSLGSGQLGEQYF.